The 19 T cell receptor beta chains below all came from one sample that was sequenced in a study of human T cells and chemical hapten exposure. Time point here: patch test 1, 2 weeks after DPC sensitization. Treatment noted: therapeutic diphenylcyclopropenone sensitization with weekly scalp DPC. MiXCR, run by TCRdb on the RACE reads, gives a single entry per CDR3 protein. Among 65,000 to 85,000 distinct CDR3 sequences listed, 12% were seen once. The input for sequencing was whole blood, taken in connection with sensitization to the hapten diphenylcyclopropenone (DPC). The receptors were gathered from a woman in her sixties or seventies with alopecia areata. Some clones in this sample may be carry-over from other donors' samples.

This clonotype occurred many times. This rearrangement joins TRBV7-8 to TRBJ2-3; the match to TRBD1 covers 7 bases. This CDR3 has 15 residues. V shed 1 base and J 6 bases; nucleotides not matched to a gene: 7. Germline V gene data show CDR1 as SGHVS and CDR2 as FQNEAQ. CDR3 amino acids: CASSLEQGYMDTQYF. CDR3 nucleotides: TGTGCCAGCAGCTTAGAACAGGGGTATATGGATACGCAGTATTTT.

There are many counts of this clonotype. This rearrangement joins TRBV2 to TRBJ2-3, with 10 bases that match TRBD2. V lost 6 bases to trimming and J lost 6 bases; unmatched junction nucleotides: 6. The CDR3 has 14 amino acids. Germline CDR1 SNHLY, CDR2 FYNNEI. The CDR3 bases are TGTGCCAGCAGGCCCGGGACTAGCGCCGATACGCAGTATTTT. This gives the protein CASRPGTSADTQYF.

This clonotype was detected ten times or more. This sequence joins TRBV7-3 and TRBJ2-2; D is unclear. This CDR3 is built from 12 residues. Germline V CDR1 and CDR2: SGHTA, FQGTGA. V lost 5 bases and J 7 bases, leaving 8 bases between the germline ends. The DNA for the CDR3 is TGTGCCAGCAGCCTTAGTAGCGGGGAGCTGTTTTTT. Its translation is CASSLSSGELFF.

The chain employs TRBV27 and TRBJ2-3; D is uncertain. In germline, CDR1 is MNHEY, CDR2 SMNVEV (reference sequence). The CDR3 has 15 residues. The V end lost 8 bases, the J end lost 2 bases, and 17 bases lay between the germline ends. The CDR3 bases are TGTGCCAGCGACCTCGAGAGGCAGCCCACAGATACGCAGTATTTT. The encoded protein is CASDLERQPTDTQYF.

There are many counts of this clonotype. An end of the junction differs from the germline gene, which may be a read error. The chain combines TRBV2 with TRBJ2-1, with TRBD2 matching 14 bases. Germline V gene data show CDR1 as SNHLY and CDR2 as FYNNEI. This CDR3 is 16 amino acids long. The CDR3 DNA reads TGTGCCAGCAATGAAGGACTAGCGGGGGGATACAATGAGCAGTTCTTC. Translated, it gives CASNEGLAGGYNEQFF.

The genes are TRBV12-3 or TRBV12-4 and TRBJ2-2; D is unresolved. V was cut by 5 bases and J by 6 bases, with 10 bases left in between. This CDR3 contains 13 residues. The CDR3 here is CASSPVWAGELFF. The CDR3 DNA reads as TGTGCCAGCAGTCCCGTCTGGGCCGGGGAGCTGTTTTTT.

The chain combines TRBV2 with TRBJ2-5; 8 bases are shared with TRBD2. This CDR3 contains 16 residues. With V trimmed by 2 bases and J by 4 bases, 9 bases remained unmatched. Per germline, CDR1 SNHLY and CDR2 FYNNEI. CDR3 DNA sequence: TGTGCCAGCAGTGAATTGGGATACAGCGGGGGAGAGACCCAGTACTTC. It yields the protein CASSELGYSGGETQYF.

In its sample, this clonotype was seen a few times. This chain links TRBV2 with TRBJ2-1, with 15 bases aligning to TRBD2. Germline V lookup: CDR1 SNHLY, CDR2 FYNNEI. The V segment lost 6 bases and the J segment 4 bases; nucleotides outside the gene matches: 7. The CDR3 loop spans 17 amino acids. In DNA form, the CDR3 reads TGTGCCAGCAGGGACGGACTAGCGGGGGGGCCATACAATGAGCAGTTCTTC. Translation gives CASRDGLAGGPYNEQFF.

In this sample, this clonotype turned up many times. V usage is TRBV7-2 and J usage is TRBJ1-2; the D gene is possibly TRBD1 (6 bases). The germline V gene has CDR1 SGHTA and CDR2 FQGNSA. Trimming cost V 1 base and J 4 bases, with 10 bases left between them. The CDR3 loop spans 14 amino acids. CDR3 sequence reads: CASSLDRATYGYTF. In DNA form, the CDR3 reads TGTGCCAGCAGCTTAGACAGGGCGACCTATGGCTACACCTTC.

The chain recombines TRBV7-9 with TRBJ2-1; TRBD2 matches 11 bases. Germline CDR1 reads SEHNR; CDR2 reads FQNEAQ (reference sequence). Trimming at V came to 2 bases and at J to 9 bases, leaving 12 bases not matched to a gene. CDR3 length: 17 residues. CDR3 sequence reads: CASSLPYDLAGGREQFF. The CDR3 nucleotides are TGTGCCAGCAGCTTACCCTATGATCTAGCGGGGGGTCGTGAGCAGTTCTTC. The entire variable domain, with the rest obtained from reference TRBV7-9 and TRBJ2-1, is as follows: DTGVSQNPRHKITKRGQNVTFRCDPISEHNRLYWYRQTLGQGPEFLTYFQNEAQLEKSRLLSDRFSAERPKGSFSTLEIQRTEQGDSAMYLCASSLPYDLAGGREQFFGPGTRLTVL.

The chain combines TRBV7-9 with TRBJ1-4; a possible D gene is TRBD1 (5 bases). CDR1 SEHNR and CDR2 FQNEAQ come from the germline V gene (reference sequence). Trimming stripped 8 bases from V and 3 bases from J, with 10 bases between. The CDR3 spans 13 residues. The CDR3 loop reads CASGGVPNEKLFF. The CDR3 bases are TGTGCCAGCGGGGGGGTCCCTAATGAAAAACTGTTTTTT.

The V gene is TRBV4-1, the J gene TRBJ1-2; 7 bases match TRBD1. CDR3 length: 15 residues. V lost 0 bases, J lost 5 bases, and 6 bases stayed unmatched. CDR1 is MGHRA, CDR2 YSYEKL, per germline. This chain's CDR3 is CASSQDLGTAYGYTF. CDR3 in DNA: TGCGCCAGCAGCCAAGATCTGGGGACAGCATATGGCTACACCTTC.

At least ten counts were recorded for this clonotype. One end of the junction fails to match germline, which may point to a read error. The V and J genes are TRBV9 and TRBJ1-2; D not resolved. Germline-derived CDR1 and CDR2 are SGDLS and YYNGEE. The CDR3 contains 15 residues. The CDR3 is CASTHGERENFGYTF. CDR3 nucleotides: TGTGCCAGCACACACGGGGAGAGGGAAAACTTTGGCTACACCTTC.

This clonotype was counted only a few times. The chain uses TRBV18 and TRBJ1-2; 8 bases are a match to TRBD1. J gave up 6 bases and V 2 bases, and 8 bases lay outside the gene matches. Germline-derived CDR1 and CDR2 are KGHSH and LQKENI. The CDR3 extends over 15 amino acids. CDR3 residues: CASSPSRTGIDGYTF. In DNA, the CDR3 is TGTGCCAGCTCACCAAGCCGGACAGGGATTGATGGCTACACCTTC.

This chain joins TRBV6-1 and TRBJ2-5; 7 bases fit TRBD2. V shed 7 bases and J 3 bases; nucleotides not matched to a gene: 14. This CDR3 comprises 16 residues. CDR1 is MNHNS and CDR2 is SASEGT in the germline V gene. The CDR3 here is CASTFRVRGREETQYF. The CDR3 nucleotides are TGTGCCAGCACCTTTCGGGTTCGGGGGAGGGAAGAGACCCAGTACTTC.

This clonotype was seen a handful of times. The gene calls are TRBV4-1 and TRBJ2-2, with TRBD2 matching 10 bases. Germline CDR1 and CDR2: MGHRA and YSYEKL. Losses at the gene ends were 1 base for V and 4 bases for J; bases not matched to a gene: 3. This CDR3 is built from 16 residues. The CDR3 DNA sequence: TGCGCCAGCAGCCAAGCGCCTAGCGGGGGCACCGGGGAGCTGTTTTTT. Translating gives CASSQAPSGGTGELFF.

As to this clonotype: The junction departs from the called germline gene at one end, perhaps through a read error. The CDR3 sequence: CASSEAWGIEQYF. DNA of the CDR3: TGTGCCAGCAGCGAAGCATGGGGTATCGAGCAGTACTTC. This chain connects TRBV2 to TRBJ2-7, with no clear D. From germline, CDR1 is SNHLY and CDR2 FYNNEI. The CDR3 covers 13 residues. Using reference TRBV2 and TRBJ2-7 for the parts outside the CDR3, the full variable domain is EPEVTQTPSHQVTQMGQEVILRCVPISNHLYFYWYRQILGQKVEFLVSFYNNEISEKSEIFDDQFSVERPDGSNFTLKIRSTKLEDSAMYFCASSEAWGIEQYFGPGTRLTVT.

The chain combines TRBV5-1 with TRBJ2-5; D is tentatively TRBD1 or TRBD2 (6 bases each). There are 14 residues in the CDR3. V was cut by 2 bases and J by 5 bases, with 13 bases left in between. Germline CDR1 reads SGHRS; CDR2 reads YFSETQ. CDR3 DNA sequence: TGCGCCAGCAGCTTTCCGGGGGCCGAGGAGACCCAGTACTTC. Protein sequence: CASSFPGAEETQYF.

This clonotype was seen a handful of times. An end of the junction differs from the germline gene, which may be a read error. V usage is TRBV7-6 and J usage is TRBJ1-3, with a tentative D call TRBD1 (5 bases). The CDR3 spans 16 residues. Germline-derived CDR1 and CDR2 are SGHVS and FNYEAQ. In DNA form, the CDR3 reads TGTGCCAGCAGCATCTCCGGGGCCCGCTCTGGAAACACCATATGTTTT. Its protein is CASSISGARSGNTICF.